In its sample, the clone carrying this T cell receptor beta chain was seen a few times. Its antigen remains unidentified. This specimen comes from a study of blood T cells in healthy people across ages. General study results and limits: Getting older went along with TCR beta diversity per million T cells dropping roughly linearly. Considered underestimates were the diversity estimates obtained from one million T cells.

For the second PCR, which ran for about 7 to 11 cycles, a sample-barcoded 5' primer and a J-beta primer mix were used. Each of the cDNA molecules was tagged by a template-switch adaptor with 12 random nucleotides. TCRdb processed the 5' RACE reads anew with MiXCR; each CDR3 protein has one entry. The repertoire holds about 1.5 million distinct CDR3 sequences, with about 45% as singletons. CDR3 length: 14 amino acids. V was pared by 5 bases and J by 8 bases, with 8 bases of the junction left unmatched. Germline CDR1 reads SGHTA; CDR2 reads FQGNSA. This sequence joins TRBV7-2 and TRBJ1-4, with 7 bases aligning to TRBD1. Sequencing was done on a sample of blood. The clonotype originates from a woman under 30 in good health. The CDR3 DNA reads TGTGCCAGCAGCCGCGACAGGGTGAACGAAAAACTGTTTTTT. It yields the protein CASSRDRVNEKLFF.